Presented here are 13 T cell receptor beta chains from one specimen sequenced in a study of blood T cell repertoires in COVID-19. Measured with immunoSEQ multiplex PCR; TCRdb has only the in-frame clones, and not every one. The data contain 350,000 or so clones, around 87% of them seen just once; the ten biggest clones take up around 9.3%. Material: peripheral blood. These receptors were taken from a woman aged 25-40 years with COVID-19, enrolled during active disease.

The rearrangement joins TRBV19 to TRBJ2-3, with TRBD1 matching over 9 bases. J lost 5 bases, V lost 3 bases, and 0 bases had no gene match. CDR3 length: 13 residues. CDR1 is LNHDA, CDR2 SQIVND, per germline (reference sequence). CDR3 sequence: CASSMDRGDTQYF. The CDR3 nucleotides are TGTGCCAGTAGTATGGACAGGGGAGATACGCAGTATTTT.

This clone appeared a single time. V is TRBV7-6 and J is TRBJ2-1; D uncertain. Germline loops: CDR1 SGHVS, CDR2 FNYEAQ. V was trimmed by 6 bases and J by 0 bases, leaving 24 bases between them. This CDR3 has 19 amino acids. For the CDR3, the DNA is TGTGCCAGCAGTCCCACGCTCCCACTAACCGACGTCTCCTACAATGAGCAGTTCTTC. This sequence encodes CASSPTLPLTDVSYNEQFF.

V and J are TRBV28 and TRBJ1-4; D is possibly TRBD1 (6 bases). The CDR3 runs to 16 residues. Germline CDR1 reads MDHEN; CDR2 reads SYDVKM. Trimming removed 3 bases from V and 5 bases from J, with 16 bases in between. The CDR3 nucleotides are TGTGCCAGCAGTTTGGGGTCAGGGGCATCCAATGAAAAACTGTTTTTT. The encoded protein is CASSLGSGASNEKLFF.

The V call is TRBV6-5, the J call TRBJ1-1; no clear D. CDR1 is MNHEY and CDR2 is SVGAGI in the germline V gene. This CDR3 has 14 residues. Trimming removed 4 bases at V and 1 base at J, with 10 bases between. In nucleotides, the CDR3 is TGTGCCAGCAGTTCCCCCGCCGGGAACACTGAAGCTTTCTTT. Protein sequence: CASSSPAGNTEAFF.

The J gene is TRBJ2-3, the V gene TRBV7-3; TRBD2 matches 8 bases. The trim removed 5 bases at V and 4 bases at J, leaving 14 bases unmatched. The CDR3 length is 17 residues. CDR1 and CDR2 (germline): SGHTA, FQGTGA. The CDR3: CASSPSVGSGTPDTQYF. CDR3 in DNA: TGTGCCAGCAGCCCCTCGGTGGGTAGCGGGACCCCAGATACGCAGTATTTT.

The chain carries TRBV2 and TRBJ1-6; 10 bases agree with TRBD1. Unmatched junction bases numbered 7, after V lost 6 bases and J lost 8 bases. The CDR3 consists of 15 residues. Germline CDR1 reads SNHLY; CDR2 reads FYNNEI. As DNA, the CDR3 is TGTGCCAGCAGGCCCGACAGGGGGCTGTATTCACCCCTCCACTTT. Amino acid sequence: CASRPDRGLYSPLHF. The variable domain in full, completed from reference TRBV2 and TRBJ1-6, reads EPEVTQTPSHQVTQMGQEVILRCVPISNHLYFYWYRQILGQKVEFLVSFYNNEISEKSEIFDDQFSVERPDGSNFTLKIRSTKLEDSAMYFCASRPDRGLYSPLHFGNGTRLTVT.

The CDR3 DNA reads as TGTGCCAGCAGTTTCCTAGCGGGAGATATCAATGAGCAGTTCTTC. Protein product: CASSFLAGDINEQFF. The chain combines TRBV7-3 with TRBJ2-1, with TRBD2 identical over 10 bases. Trimming took 6 bases from V and 6 from J; bases not matched to a gene: 8. There are 15 residues in the CDR3. Germline V lookup: CDR1 SGHTA, CDR2 FQGTGA.

The chain carries TRBV6-6 and TRBJ2-7; 11 bases agree with TRBD2. The CDR3 covers 14 residues. The V and J ends lost 6 bases and 5 bases, in that order; junction bases with no gene match: 6. CDR1 and CDR2 from the germline V gene are MNHNY and SVGAGI (reference sequence). CDR3 DNA: TGTGCCAGCAGCCCGGGACTAGCGGACCACGAGCAGTACTTC. It specifies CASSPGLADHEQYF.

CDR3 coding DNA: TGCGCCAGCAGCGCCATAACTAGCGTCAGTACGGAGCAGTACTTC. The encoded protein is CASSAITSVSTEQYF. The chain links TRBV5-1 to TRBJ2-7; TRBD2 aligns across 7 bases. The junction had 14 bases not matched to a gene; V was cut back by 4 bases and J by 7 bases. Germline CDR1 reads SGHRS; CDR2 reads YFSETQ. The CDR3 has 15 residues.

As concerns this clone: This same CDR3 is encoded by further DNA sequences in the sample. This sequence joins TRBV27 and TRBJ2-3, with D unresolved. V dropped 4 bases and J dropped 0 bases, with 5 bases sitting between them. The CDR3 is 13 amino acids. Germline V lookup: CDR1 MNHEY, CDR2 SMNVEV (reference sequence). CDR3 residues: CASSYSSTDTQYF. The CDR3 nucleotides are TGTGCCAGCAGTTATTCTAGCACAGATACGCAGTATTTT.

The sample holds one count of this clone. This chain joins TRBV27 and TRBJ2-7, with TRBD1 matching over 7 bases. The CDR3 length is 13 residues. The V segment lost 8 bases and the J segment 3 bases; nucleotides outside the gene matches: 7. Per the germline V gene, CDR1 is MNHEY and CDR2 is SMNVEV (reference sequence). Here the CDR3 DNA reads TGTGCCAGCGGCCGACAGGGAAACTACGAGCAGTACTTC. Residues: CASGRQGNYEQYF.

This chain links TRBV2 with TRBJ2-2; D not resolved. Germline V gives CDR1 SNHLY, CDR2 FYNNEI. CDR3 length: 11 residues. V lost 3 bases to trimming and J lost 7 bases, with 3 bases between them. CDR3 region: CASSDLGELFF. The DNA of the CDR3 is TGTGCCAGCAGTGACCTCGGGGAGCTGTTTTTT.

V usage is TRBV30 and J usage is TRBJ1-6, with TRBD1 identical over 8 bases. J was trimmed by 7 bases and V by 0 bases; bases with no gene match: 11. The length of the CDR3 is 17 residues. Germline assignment: CDR1 GTSNPN and CDR2 SVGIG (reference sequence). The CDR3 sequence: CAWSVPGQGARNSPLHF. The CDR3 DNA reads TGTGCCTGGAGTGTACCAGGTCAGGGGGCGAGGAATTCACCCCTCCACTTT.